Listed below are T cell receptor beta chains from one sample, sequenced in a study of lymphopenia after photon versus proton radiotherapy. Using immunoSEQ multiplex PCR, the repertoire was profiled, and TCRdb retains in-frame clones only, with some absent. The sample yields approximately 45,000 clones, over 75% seen once. Sequences were derived from peripheral blood, sampled from a patient treated with photon-based radiotherapy. These TCRs come from a man aged 35 to 55 with gastric cancer. CDR3s include the opening cysteine and the closing phenylalanine or tryptophan. The order of the fields is V gene, J gene, CDR3 length, clone size, D gene, CDR3 protein, CDR3 DNA. D genes are given only for firm matches. Part of the rows lack a size; the others show once, few, many or a class for expanded clones.

v_call: TRBV7-9; j_call: TRBJ1-4; cdr3_length: 15; clone_size: NA; d_call: NA; cdr3_aa: CASSPPGVGDEKLFF; cdr3_nt: TGTGCCAGCAGCCCGCCGGGGGTAGGGGATGAAAAACTGTTTTTT
v_call: TRBV30; j_call: TRBJ1-2; cdr3_length: 14; clone_size: few; d_call: NA; cdr3_aa: CAWSVRGARYGYTF; cdr3_nt: TGTGCCTGGAGTGTAAGAGGGGCACGCTATGGCTACACCTTC
v_call: TRBV27; j_call: TRBJ2-7; cdr3_length: 15; clone_size: once; d_call: NA; cdr3_aa: CASRMDGTFTYEQYF; cdr3_nt: TGTGCCAGCAGGATGGACGGGACTTTCACCTACGAGCAGTACTTC
v_call: TRBV5-6; j_call: TRBJ2-1; cdr3_length: 15; clone_size: NA; d_call: NA; cdr3_aa: CASRDGGSSYNEQFF; cdr3_nt: TGTGCCAGCAGGGATGGGGGGAGCTCCTACAATGAGCAGTTCTTC
v_call: TRBV20-1; j_call: TRBJ1-2; cdr3_length: 11; clone_size: NA; d_call: NA; cdr3_aa: CSAMVLYGYTF; cdr3_nt: TGCAGTGCTATGGTACTCTATGGCTACACCTTC
v_call: TRBV2; j_call: TRBJ1-5; cdr3_length: 14; clone_size: NA; d_call: TRBD1; cdr3_aa: CASSPGQGYQPQHF; cdr3_nt: TGTGCCAGCAGTCCGGGACAGGGGTATCAGCCCCAGCATTTT
v_call: TRBV4-2; j_call: TRBJ2-7; cdr3_length: 15; clone_size: once; d_call: TRBD1; cdr3_aa: CASSHGTGGSYEQYF; cdr3_nt: TGTGCCAGCAGCCACGGGACAGGGGGATCTTACGAGCAGTACTTC
v_call: TRBV18; j_call: TRBJ1-4; cdr3_length: 15; clone_size: NA; d_call: NA; cdr3_aa: CASSGSLGLNEKLFF; cdr3_nt: TGTGCCAGCTCCGGCAGCCTGGGTCTTAATGAAAAACTGTTTTTT
v_call: TRBV4-3; j_call: TRBJ2-3; cdr3_length: 15; clone_size: few; d_call: TRBD1; cdr3_aa: CASSQDTGGRDTQYF; cdr3_nt: TGCGCCAGCAGCCAAGACACAGGGGGGCGGGATACGCAGTATTTT
v_call: TRBV7-8; j_call: TRBJ2-7; cdr3_length: 14; clone_size: NA; d_call: NA; cdr3_aa: CASSLEGPARGMYF; cdr3_nt: TGTGCCAGCAGCTTAGAAGGGCCAGCCCGGGGGATGTACTTC
v_call: TRBV9; j_call: TRBJ2-2; cdr3_length: 17; clone_size: NA; d_call: TRBD1; cdr3_aa: CASSPTGTGERTGELFF; cdr3_nt: TGTGCCAGCAGCCCGACCGGGACAGGGGAACGCACCGGGGAGCTGTTTTTT
v_call: TRBV5-1; j_call: TRBJ2-3; cdr3_length: 16; clone_size: NA; d_call: TRBD2; cdr3_aa: CASSPGSGGAADTQYF; cdr3_nt: TGCGCCAGCAGCCCCGGGAGCGGGGGGGCAGCAGATACGCAGTATTTT
v_call: TRBV7-8; j_call: TRBJ2-7; cdr3_length: 14; clone_size: few; d_call: NA; cdr3_aa: CASSLTSKSYEQYF; cdr3_nt: TGTGCCAGCAGCCTGACTAGTAAGTCCTACGAGCAGTACTTC
v_call: TRBV6-5; j_call: TRBJ1-6; cdr3_length: 16; clone_size: few; d_call: NA; cdr3_aa: CASSYSQGSYNSPLHF; cdr3_nt: TGTGCCAGCAGTTACTCTCAGGGGTCGTATAATTCACCCCTCCACTTT
v_call: TRBV30; j_call: TRBJ2-7; cdr3_length: 13; clone_size: NA; d_call: NA; cdr3_aa: CAWSRGLGDEQYF; cdr3_nt: TGTGCCTGGAGCCGGGGCTTAGGGGACGAGCAGTACTTC
v_call: TRBV11-3; j_call: TRBJ1-1; cdr3_length: 13; clone_size: few; d_call: NA; cdr3_aa: CASSLSNGGEAFF; cdr3_nt: TGTGCCAGCAGCTTGTCAAACGGGGGTGAAGCTTTCTTT
v_call: TRBV29-1; j_call: TRBJ2-2; cdr3_length: 16; clone_size: NA; d_call: TRBD1; cdr3_aa: CSVDRQGFANTGELFF; cdr3_nt: TGCAGCGTTGACCGACAGGGGTTCGCGAACACCGGGGAGCTGTTTTTT